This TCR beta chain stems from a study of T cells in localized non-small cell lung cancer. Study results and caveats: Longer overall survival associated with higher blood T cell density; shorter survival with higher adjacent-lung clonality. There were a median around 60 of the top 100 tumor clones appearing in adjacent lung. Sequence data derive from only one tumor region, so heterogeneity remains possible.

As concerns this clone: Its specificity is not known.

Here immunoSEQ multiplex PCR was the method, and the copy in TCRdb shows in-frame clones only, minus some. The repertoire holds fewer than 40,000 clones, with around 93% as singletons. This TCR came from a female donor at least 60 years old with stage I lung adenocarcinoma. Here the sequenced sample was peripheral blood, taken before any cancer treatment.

The CDR3 sequence: CASSLLAGPTDTQYF. Here the CDR3 DNA reads TGTGCCAGCAGCCTTCTAGCGGGGCCCACAGATACGCAGTATTTT. The chain has TRBV9 and TRBJ2-3; 9 bases align to TRBD2. The CDR3 consists of 15 residues. V shed 4 bases, J shed 2 bases, and the junction held 5 bases outside the gene matches. Germline V gene data show CDR1 as SGDLS and CDR2 as YYNGEE.